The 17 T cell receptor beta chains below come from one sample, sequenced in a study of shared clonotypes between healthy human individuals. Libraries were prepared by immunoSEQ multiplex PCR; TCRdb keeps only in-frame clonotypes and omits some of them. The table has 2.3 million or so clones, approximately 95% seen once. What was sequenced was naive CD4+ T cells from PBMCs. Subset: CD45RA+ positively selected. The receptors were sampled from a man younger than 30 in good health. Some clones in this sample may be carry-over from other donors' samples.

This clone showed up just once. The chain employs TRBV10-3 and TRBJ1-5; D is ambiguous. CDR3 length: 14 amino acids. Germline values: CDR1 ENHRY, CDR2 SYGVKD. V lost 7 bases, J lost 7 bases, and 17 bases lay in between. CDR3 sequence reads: CAIIRHVVRQPQHF. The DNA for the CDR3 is TGTGCCATCATACGCCACGTGGTACGGCAGCCCCAGCATTTT.

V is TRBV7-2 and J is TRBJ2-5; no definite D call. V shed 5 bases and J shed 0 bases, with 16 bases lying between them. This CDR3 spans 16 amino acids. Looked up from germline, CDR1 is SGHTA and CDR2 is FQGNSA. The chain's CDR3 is CASSQPPGTYQETQYF. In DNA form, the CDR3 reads TGTGCCAGCAGCCAACCCCCCGGCACCTACCAAGAGACCCAGTACTTC.

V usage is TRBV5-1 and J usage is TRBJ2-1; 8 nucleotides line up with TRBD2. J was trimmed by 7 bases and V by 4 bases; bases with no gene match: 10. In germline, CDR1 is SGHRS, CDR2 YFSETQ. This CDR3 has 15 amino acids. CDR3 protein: CASSLSGLVLNEQFF. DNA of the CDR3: TGCGCCAGCAGCCTGTCGGGACTAGTACTAAATGAGCAGTTCTTC.

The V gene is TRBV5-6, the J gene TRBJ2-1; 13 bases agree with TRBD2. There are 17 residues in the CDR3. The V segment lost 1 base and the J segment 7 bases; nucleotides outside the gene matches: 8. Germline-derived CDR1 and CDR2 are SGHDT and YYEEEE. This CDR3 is CASSLWGLAGRENEQFF. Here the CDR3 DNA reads TGTGCCAGCAGCTTGTGGGGACTAGCGGGAAGGGAGAATGAGCAGTTCTTC.

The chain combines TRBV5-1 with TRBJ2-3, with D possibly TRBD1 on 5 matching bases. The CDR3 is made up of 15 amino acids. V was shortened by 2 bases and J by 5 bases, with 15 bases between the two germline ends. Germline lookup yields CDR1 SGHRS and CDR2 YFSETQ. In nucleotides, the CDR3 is TGCGCCAGCAGCTTCCAAACCCCTACAGGAGATACGCAGTATTTT. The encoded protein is CASSFQTPTGDTQYF.

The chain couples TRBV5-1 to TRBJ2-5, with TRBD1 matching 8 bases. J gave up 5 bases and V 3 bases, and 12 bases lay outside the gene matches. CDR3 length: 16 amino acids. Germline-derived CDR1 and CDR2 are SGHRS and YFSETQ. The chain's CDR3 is CASSSRGTGQGETQYF. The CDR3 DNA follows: TGCGCCAGCAGCTCACGAGGGACAGGCCAGGGGGAGACCCAGTACTTC.

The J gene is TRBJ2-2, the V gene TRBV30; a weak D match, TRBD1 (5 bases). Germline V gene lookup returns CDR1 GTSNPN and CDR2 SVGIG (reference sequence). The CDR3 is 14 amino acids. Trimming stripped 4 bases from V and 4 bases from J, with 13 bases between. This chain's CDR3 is CAWTDVRGTGELFF. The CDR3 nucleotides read TGTGCCTGGACAGACGTTAGGGGCACCGGGGAGCTGTTTTTT.

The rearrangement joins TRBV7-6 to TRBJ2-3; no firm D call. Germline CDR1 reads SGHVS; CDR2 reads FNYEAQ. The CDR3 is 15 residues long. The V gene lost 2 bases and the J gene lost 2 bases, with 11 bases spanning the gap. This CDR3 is CASSLQHSATDTQYF. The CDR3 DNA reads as TGTGCCAGCAGCTTACAACACTCAGCCACAGATACGCAGTATTTT.

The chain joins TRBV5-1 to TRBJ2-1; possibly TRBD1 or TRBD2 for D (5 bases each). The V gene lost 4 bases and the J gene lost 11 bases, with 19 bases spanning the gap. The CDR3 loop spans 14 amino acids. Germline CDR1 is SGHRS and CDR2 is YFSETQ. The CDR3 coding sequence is TGCGCCAGCAGCACCGTTTCCGGGGACCAACAGCAGTTCTTC. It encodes CASSTVSGDQQQFF.

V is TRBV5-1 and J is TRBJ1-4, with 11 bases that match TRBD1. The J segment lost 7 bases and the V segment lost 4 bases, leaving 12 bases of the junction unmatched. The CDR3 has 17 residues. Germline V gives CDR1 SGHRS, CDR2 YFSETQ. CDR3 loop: CASSPSRTGGSSEKLFF. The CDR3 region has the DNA TGCGCCAGCAGCCCTTCCCGGACAGGGGGCTCGAGTGAAAAACTGTTTTTT.

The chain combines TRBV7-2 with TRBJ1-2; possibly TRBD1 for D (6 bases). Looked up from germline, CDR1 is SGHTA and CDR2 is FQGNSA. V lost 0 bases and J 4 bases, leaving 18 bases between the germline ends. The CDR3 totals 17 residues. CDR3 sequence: CASSLAGQSRGGYGYTF. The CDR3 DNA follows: TGTGCCAGCAGCTTAGCCGGACAGTCCCGAGGGGGCTATGGCTACACCTTC. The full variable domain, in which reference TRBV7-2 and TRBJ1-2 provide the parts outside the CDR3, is GAGVSQSPSNKVTEKGKDVELRCDPISGHTALYWYRQSLGQGLEFLIYFQGNSAPDKSGLPSDRFSAERTGGSVSTLTIQRTQQEDSAVYLCASSLAGQSRGGYGYTFGSGTRLTVV.

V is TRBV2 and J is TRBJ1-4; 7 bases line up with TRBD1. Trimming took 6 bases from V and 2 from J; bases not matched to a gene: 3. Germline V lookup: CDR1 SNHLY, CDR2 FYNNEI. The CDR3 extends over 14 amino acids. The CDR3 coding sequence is TGTGCCAGCAGAGTACAGGGGACTAATGAAAAACTGTTTTTT. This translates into CASRVQGTNEKLFF.

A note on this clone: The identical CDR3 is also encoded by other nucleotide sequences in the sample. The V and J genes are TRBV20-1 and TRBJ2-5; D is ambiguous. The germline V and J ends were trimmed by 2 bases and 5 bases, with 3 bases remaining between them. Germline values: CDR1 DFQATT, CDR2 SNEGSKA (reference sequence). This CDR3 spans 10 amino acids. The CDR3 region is CSARTETQYF. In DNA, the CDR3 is TGCAGTGCTAGAACGGAGACCCAGTACTTC.

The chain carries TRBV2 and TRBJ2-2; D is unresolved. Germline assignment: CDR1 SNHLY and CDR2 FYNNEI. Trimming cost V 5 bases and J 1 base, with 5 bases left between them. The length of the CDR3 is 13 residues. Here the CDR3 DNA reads TGTGCCAGCAGTCCATGGAACACCGGGGAGCTGTTTTTT. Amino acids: CASSPWNTGELFF.

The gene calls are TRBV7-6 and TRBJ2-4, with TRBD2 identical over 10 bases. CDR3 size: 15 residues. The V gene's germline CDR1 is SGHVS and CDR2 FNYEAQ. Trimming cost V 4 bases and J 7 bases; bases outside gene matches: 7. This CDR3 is CASSSLAGVQNIQYF. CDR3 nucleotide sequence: TGTGCCAGCAGCTCTCTAGCGGGAGTACAGAACATTCAGTACTTC.

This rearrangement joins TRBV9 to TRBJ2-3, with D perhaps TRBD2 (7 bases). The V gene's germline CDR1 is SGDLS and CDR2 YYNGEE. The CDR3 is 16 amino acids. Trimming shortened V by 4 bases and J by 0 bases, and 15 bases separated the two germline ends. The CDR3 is CASSYRDYFSTDTQYF. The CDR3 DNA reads TGTGCCAGCAGCTACAGGGACTATTTTAGCACAGATACGCAGTATTTT.

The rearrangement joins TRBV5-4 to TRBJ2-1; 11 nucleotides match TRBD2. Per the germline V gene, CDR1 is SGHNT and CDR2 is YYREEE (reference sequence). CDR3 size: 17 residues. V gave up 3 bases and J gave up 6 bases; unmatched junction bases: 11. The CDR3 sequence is CASSSRLAGGPSNEQFF. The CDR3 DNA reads TGTGCCAGCAGCTCCAGATTAGCGGGAGGGCCTTCCAATGAGCAGTTCTTC.